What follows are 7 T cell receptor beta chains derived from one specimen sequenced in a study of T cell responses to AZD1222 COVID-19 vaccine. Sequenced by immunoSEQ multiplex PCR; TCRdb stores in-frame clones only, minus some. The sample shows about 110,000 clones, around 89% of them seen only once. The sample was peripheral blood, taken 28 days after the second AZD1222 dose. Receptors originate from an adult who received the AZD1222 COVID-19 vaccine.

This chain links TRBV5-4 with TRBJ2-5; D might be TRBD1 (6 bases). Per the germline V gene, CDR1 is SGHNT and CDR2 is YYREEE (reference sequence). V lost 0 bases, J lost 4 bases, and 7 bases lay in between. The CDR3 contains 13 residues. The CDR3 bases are TGTGCCAGCAGCTTGGGAGGGGGAGAGACCCAGTACTTC. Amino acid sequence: CASSLGGGETQYF.

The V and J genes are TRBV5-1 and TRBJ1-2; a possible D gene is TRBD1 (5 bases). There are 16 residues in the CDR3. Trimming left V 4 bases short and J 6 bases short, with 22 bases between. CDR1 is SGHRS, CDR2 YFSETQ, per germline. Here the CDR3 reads CASSKDPRVSGDGYTF. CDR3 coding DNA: TGCGCCAGCAGCAAAGACCCCAGGGTTTCAGGTGATGGCTACACCTTC.

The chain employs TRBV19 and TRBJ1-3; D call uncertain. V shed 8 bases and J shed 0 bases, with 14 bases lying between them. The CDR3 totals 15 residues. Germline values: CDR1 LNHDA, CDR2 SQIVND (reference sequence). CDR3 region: CASSPEKFSGNTIYF. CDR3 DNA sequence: TGTGCCAGTTCGCCAGAGAAATTCTCTGGAAACACCATATATTTT.

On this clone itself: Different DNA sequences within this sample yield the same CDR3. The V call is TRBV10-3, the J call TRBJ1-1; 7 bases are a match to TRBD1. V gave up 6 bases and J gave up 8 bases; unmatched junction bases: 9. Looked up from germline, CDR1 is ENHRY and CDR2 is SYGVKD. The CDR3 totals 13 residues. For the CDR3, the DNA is TGTGCCATCAGCCGACAGGGAGGTGCCGAAGCTTTCTTT. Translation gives CAISRQGGAEAFF.

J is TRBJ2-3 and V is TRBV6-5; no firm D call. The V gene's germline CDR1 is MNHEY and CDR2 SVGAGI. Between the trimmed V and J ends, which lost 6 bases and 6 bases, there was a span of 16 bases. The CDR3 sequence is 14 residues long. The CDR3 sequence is CASSLGQNVDTQYF. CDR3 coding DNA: TGTGCCAGCAGCCTTGGGCAAAATGTGGATACGCAGTATTTT.

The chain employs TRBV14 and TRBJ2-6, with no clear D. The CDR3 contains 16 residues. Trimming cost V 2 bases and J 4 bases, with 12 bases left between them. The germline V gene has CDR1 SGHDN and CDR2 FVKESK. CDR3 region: CASSQWLGTGANVLTF. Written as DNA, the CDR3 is TGTGCCAGCAGCCAATGGTTGGGAACCGGGGCCAACGTCCTGACTTTC.

CDR3 in DNA: TGTGCCAGCAGCGAGACAGGAAAGCATTCACCCCTCCACTTT. Encoded protein: CASSETGKHSPLHF. This chain links TRBV6-5 with TRBJ1-6; D perhaps matches TRBD1 (6 bases). Per the germline V gene, CDR1 is MNHEY and CDR2 is SVGAGI. This CDR3 has 14 amino acids. Trimming took off 6 bases at V and 8 bases at J, with 14 bases between the two ends.